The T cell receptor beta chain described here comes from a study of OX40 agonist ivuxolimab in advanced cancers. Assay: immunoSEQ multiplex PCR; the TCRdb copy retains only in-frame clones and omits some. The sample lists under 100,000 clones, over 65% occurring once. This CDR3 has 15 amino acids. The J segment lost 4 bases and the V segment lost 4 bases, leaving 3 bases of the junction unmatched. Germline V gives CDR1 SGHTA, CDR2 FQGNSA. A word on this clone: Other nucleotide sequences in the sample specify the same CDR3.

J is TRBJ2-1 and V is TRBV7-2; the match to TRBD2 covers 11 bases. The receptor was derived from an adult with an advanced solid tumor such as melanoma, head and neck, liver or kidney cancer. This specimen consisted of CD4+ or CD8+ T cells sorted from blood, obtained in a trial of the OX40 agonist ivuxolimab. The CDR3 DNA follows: TGTGCCAGCAGCTCGCCTAGCGGGGGGTACAATGAGCAGTTCTTC. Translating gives CASSSPSGGYNEQFF.